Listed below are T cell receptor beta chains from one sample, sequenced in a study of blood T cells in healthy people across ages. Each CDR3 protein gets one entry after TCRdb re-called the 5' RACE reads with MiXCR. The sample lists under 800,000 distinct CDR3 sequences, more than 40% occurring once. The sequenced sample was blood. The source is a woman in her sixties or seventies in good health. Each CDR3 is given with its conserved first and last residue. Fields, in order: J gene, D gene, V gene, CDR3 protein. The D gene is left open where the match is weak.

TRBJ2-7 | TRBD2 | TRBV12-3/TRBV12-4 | CASTGTSVFYEQYF
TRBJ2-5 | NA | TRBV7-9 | CASSFGQAEETQYF
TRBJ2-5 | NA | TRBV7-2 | CASSLGVRVQYF
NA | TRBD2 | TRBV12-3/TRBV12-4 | CASTSRGGRETQYF
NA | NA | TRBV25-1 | CATSSRSGPPYEQYF
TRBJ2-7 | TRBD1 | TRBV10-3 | CAISGQGADERYF
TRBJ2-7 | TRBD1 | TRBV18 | CASSRTGTGGREQYF
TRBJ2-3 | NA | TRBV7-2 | CASSSSRLGGESTDTQYF
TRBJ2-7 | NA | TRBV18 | CASSPLAQGGNEQYF
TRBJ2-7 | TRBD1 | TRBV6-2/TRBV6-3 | CASSPGQFSSYEQYF
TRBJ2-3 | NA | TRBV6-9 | CASSTPTWADTQYF
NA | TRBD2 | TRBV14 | CASSQPSGGNYEQYF
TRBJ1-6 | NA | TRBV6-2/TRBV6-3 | CASSPGRWPTTSPLHF
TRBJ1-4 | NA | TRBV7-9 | CASSLAQILNEKLFF
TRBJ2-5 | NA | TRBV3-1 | CASSQGNEETQYF
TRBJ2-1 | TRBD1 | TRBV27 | CASSPTGAIYNEQFF
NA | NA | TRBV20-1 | CRTPGDLTVYEQYF
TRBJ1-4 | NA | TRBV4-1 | CASSQDPGRAATNEKLFF
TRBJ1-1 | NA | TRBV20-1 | CSAYENGDTEAFF
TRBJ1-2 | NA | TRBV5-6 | CASSVEAGGDYTF
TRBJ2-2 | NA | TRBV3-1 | CASSHRQNTGELFF
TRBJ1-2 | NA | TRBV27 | CASSARVNYGYTF
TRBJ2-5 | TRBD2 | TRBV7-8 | CASSPHIPRLAETQETQYF
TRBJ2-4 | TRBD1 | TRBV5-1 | CASSPGTDNFKQYF
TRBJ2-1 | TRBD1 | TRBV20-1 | CSARPGTGGEGNEQFF
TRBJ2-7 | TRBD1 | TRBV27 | CASSSPTGSPDNEQYF
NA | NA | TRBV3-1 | CASSHSGQETQFF
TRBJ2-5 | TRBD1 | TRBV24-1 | CATSDPGQPQTQYF
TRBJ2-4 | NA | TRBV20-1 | CSVSPAKNIQYF
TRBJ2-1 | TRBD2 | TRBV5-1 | CASSGTSGGKNEQFF
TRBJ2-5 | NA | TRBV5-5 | CASTYPFGGKETQYF
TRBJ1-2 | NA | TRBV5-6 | CASSPGQGYTF
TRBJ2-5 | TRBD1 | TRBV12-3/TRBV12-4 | CASNSSGTGVETQYF
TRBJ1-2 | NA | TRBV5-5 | CASSFLSTGLGYTF
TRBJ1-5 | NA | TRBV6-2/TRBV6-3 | CASRQYSNQPQHF
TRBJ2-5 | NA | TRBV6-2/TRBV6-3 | CVSSPAGTNDQETQYF
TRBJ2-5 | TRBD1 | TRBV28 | CASSFVSGRGPRETQYF
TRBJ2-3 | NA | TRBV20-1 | CSAPNLATNTDTQYF
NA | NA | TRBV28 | CASSSRTPETQFF
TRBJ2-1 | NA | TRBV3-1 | CTSSQVLLAVFNEQFF
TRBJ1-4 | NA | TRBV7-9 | CASSHNRDNEKLFF
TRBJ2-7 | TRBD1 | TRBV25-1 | CASGQGINEQYF
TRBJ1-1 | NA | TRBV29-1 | CSATGNTEAFF
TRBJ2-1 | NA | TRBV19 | CTSNIGLRGEQFF
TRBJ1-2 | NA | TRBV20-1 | CSARVGQNYGYTF
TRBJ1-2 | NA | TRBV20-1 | CSARKQAGEGYTF
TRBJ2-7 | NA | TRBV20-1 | CSARTGYEQYF
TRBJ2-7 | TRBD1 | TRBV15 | CATSERTGGTYEQYF
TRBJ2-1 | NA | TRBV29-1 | CSVERSSSYNEQFF
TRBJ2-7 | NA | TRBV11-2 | CASSSSLGDTYEQYF
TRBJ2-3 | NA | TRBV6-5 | CASSYAKSTDTQYF
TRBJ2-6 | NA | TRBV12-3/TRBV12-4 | CASSRQSSGANVLTF
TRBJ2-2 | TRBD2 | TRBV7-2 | CASNLYAGLAGRTGELFF